The clone carrying this T cell receptor beta chain rates as medium-sized. As yet, its antigen is unknown. The V end lost 0 bases, the J end lost 4 bases, and 4 bases lay between the germline ends. CDR1 is GTSNPN, CDR2 SVGIG, per germline (reference sequence). The CDR3 runs 11 residues. Sequenced by immunoSEQ multiplex PCR; TCRdb stores in-frame clones only, minus some. The table lists around 4,800 clones, 19% of them singletons. This sample stems from a study of T cell clonotyping in hematopoietic cell transplantation. General study results and limits: At the given depth, recipient repertoires were over 95% de novo clonotypes. Pathologically expanded recipient clonotypes increased progressively from day 30 to day 180 as diversity fell. Cells were unsorted, so CD4 and CD8 contributions were not separated. Higher Inverse Simpson Index values in graft donor and pretransplant recipient predicted broader posttransplant TCR diversity.

The sequence was obtained from a young adult male patient who had an allogeneic stem cell transplant, so the T cells may come from the graft donor. Some clones in this sample may be carry-over from other donors' samples. Here the sequenced sample was PBMCs, taken 180 days after allogeneic stem cell transplant. V usage is TRBV30 and J usage is TRBJ2-7; D is ambiguous. The CDR3 spells CAWSVQYEQYF. The CDR3 DNA sequence: TGTGCCTGGAGTGTACAGTACGAGCAGTACTTC.